Given below is one T cell receptor (beta chain) in context. TCRdb's copy holds only in-frame clones and misses some; the assay was immunoSEQ multiplex PCR. The repertoire includes about 15,000 clones, about nine tenths of them detected once, and roughly half sits in the top ten. The data were taken from a study of T cell clones after liver transplantation. The CDR3 sequence is 14 residues long. The germline gives CDR1 LGHNA, CDR2 YSLEER. Trimming cost V 0 bases and J 8 bases; bases outside gene matches: 6. The genes are TRBV4-3 and TRBJ1-1; the match to TRBD1 covers 7 bases. Specimen: CD8+ T cells from blood, collected before liver transplant. The clonotype originates from a human donor who received a liver transplant. CDR3 sequence (DNA): TGCGCCAGCAGCCAAGAAAACAGGGGTATGGAAGCTTTCTTT. It translates to CASSQENRGMEAFF.